A single sample gave rise to the 32 T cell receptor beta chains below, sequenced in a study of blood T cell repertoires in COVID-19. Profiling relied on immunoSEQ multiplex PCR, and the TCRdb table lists in-frame clones only, not all of them. There are 200,000 to 250,000 clones in the sample; about 90% occur only once, and approximately 1.2% lies in the top ten. The sequenced sample was peripheral blood. These receptor sequences come from a man aged 25-40 years with acute or convalescent COVID-19.

The V call is TRBV19, the J call TRBJ2-7; D is unresolved. Germline loops: CDR1 LNHDA, CDR2 SQIVND (reference sequence). V shed 2 bases and J shed 4 bases, with 18 bases lying between them. The CDR3 runs 16 residues. The CDR3 sequence is CASSIKLRQFLYEQYF. The CDR3 DNA is TGTGCCAGTAGTATAAAACTACGGCAGTTTTTATACGAGCAGTACTTC.

The chain uses TRBV29-1 and TRBJ1-1; tentative D call: TRBD1 (6 bases). CDR3 length: 12 amino acids. The V and J ends lost 7 bases and 0 bases respectively, with 9 bases between them. Germline V gene sequence: CDR1 SQVTM, CDR2 ANQGSEA. CDR3 loop: CSGGGMNTEAFF. The CDR3 DNA is TGCAGCGGGGGGGGCATGAACACTGAAGCTTTCTTT. The full variable domain, with the rest looked up from reference TRBV29-1 and TRBJ1-1, is SAVISQKPSRDICQRGTSLTIQCQVDSQVTMMFWYRQQPGQSLTLIATANQGSEATYESGFVIDKFPISRPNLTFSTLTVSNMSPEDSSIYLCSGGGMNTEAFFGQGTRLTVV.

A word on this clone: Because the CDR3 is missing its conserved closing phenylalanine or tryptophan, this is likely a read error. The DNA is omitted, as the CDR3 cannot be located on it reliably, and the CDR3 follows TCRdb's listing. This chain joins TRBV9 and TRBJ1-2; TRBD1 reflects the table's D call only, with no check against the DNA. The CDR3 is made up of 9 amino acids, end residues included. The germline gives CDR1 SGDLS, CDR2 YYNGEE. CDR3 sequence: CASSVRTGA.

This chain joins TRBV6-5 and TRBJ2-1; 10 bases align to TRBD1. The germline gives CDR1 MNHEY, CDR2 SVGAGI. Losses at the gene ends were 8 bases for V and 10 bases for J; bases not matched to a gene: 8. The CDR3 spans 13 residues. For the CDR3, the DNA is TGTGCCAGCTTCCTTGGACAGGGGGGCGAGCAGTTCTTC. Translating it yields CASFLGQGGEQFF.

The rearrangement uses TRBV5-8 and TRBJ2-6, with 8 positions matching TRBD1. From germline, CDR1 is SGHTS and CDR2 YDEGEE. With 0 bases clipped from V and 2 bases from J, the junction kept 4 bases outside the gene matches. CDR3 length: 17 residues. CDR3 region: CASSLGRGLTGANVLTF. The CDR3 nucleotides read TGTGCCAGCAGCTTGGGCAGGGGGCTCACTGGGGCCAACGTCCTGACTTTC.

The V call is TRBV7-3, the J call TRBJ2-3, with a weak D call TRBD2 (6 bases). Between the trimmed V and J ends, which lost 1 base and 1 base, there was a span of 12 bases. In germline, CDR1 is SGHTA, CDR2 FQGTGA. CDR3 length equals 16 residues. CDR3 region: CASSLSGRRGTDTQYF. In DNA, the CDR3 is TGTGCCAGCAGCTTAAGTGGGAGGAGGGGCACAGATACGCAGTATTTT.

CDR3 amino acids: CASSQSGQQETQYF. The DNA for the CDR3 is TGTGCCAGCAGCCAATCCGGACAGCAAGAGACCCAGTACTTC. The chain has TRBV4-2 and TRBJ2-5, with D tentatively TRBD1 (6 bases). CDR1 is LGHNA, CDR2 YNFKEQ, per germline. Trimming left V 2 bases short and J 2 bases short, with 9 bases between. This CDR3 has 14 amino acids.

The chain uses TRBV14 and TRBJ2-1; 10 nucleotides agree with TRBD2. This CDR3 is built from 14 residues. V was clipped by 4 bases and J by 6 bases; unmatched bases: 3. Germline CDR1 reads SGHDN; CDR2 reads FVKESK. The CDR3 sequence is CASSLSGRVNEQFF. CDR3 nucleotide sequence: TGTGCCAGCAGCCTCAGCGGGAGGGTCAATGAGCAGTTCTTC.

V and J are TRBV28 and TRBJ2-7; D is perhaps TRBD1 (5 bases). Germline loops: CDR1 MDHEN, CDR2 SYDVKM. CDR3 size: 13 residues. V dropped 3 bases and J dropped 5 bases, with 11 bases sitting between them. DNA of the CDR3: TGTGCCAGCAGTTTTGGGGCTATCAACGAGCAGTACTTC. It codes for CASSFGAINEQYF.

This chain connects TRBV21-1 to TRBJ2-5; the DNA was not used to check the table's D call, TRBD2. TRBV21-1 is marked as a pseudogene. The CDR3 totals 22 residues. CDR3 nucleotide sequence: TGTGCCAGCAGCGCCCGGACTAGCGGGAGGGCCTGCCACTACCTATTCCAAGAGACCCAGTACTTC. Its protein is CASSARTSGRACHYLFQETQYF.

J is TRBJ2-7 and V is TRBV6-6; 7 bases map to TRBD2. Germline CDR1 is MNHNY and CDR2 is SVGAGI (reference sequence). V dropped 10 bases and J dropped 1; count of bases not matched to a gene: 10. CDR3 length: 14 amino acids. CDR3 bases: TGTGCCACCGTTGGCGGGAGCCGTTCCTACGAGCAGTACTTC. Encoded protein: CATVGGSRSYEQYF.

This rearrangement joins TRBV6-5 to TRBJ1-1, with TRBD1 matching over 9 bases. Germline CDR1 and CDR2: MNHEY and SVGAGI. V was clipped by 5 bases and J by 5 bases; unmatched bases: 9. CDR3 size: 15 residues. CDR3 nucleotide sequence: TGTGCCAGCAGTCCAGGACAGGGGCGAACGACTGAAGCTTTCTTT. Translated: CASSPGQGRTTEAFF.

V usage is TRBV19 and J usage is TRBJ2-4, with D perhaps TRBD2 (5 bases). This CDR3 spans 14 amino acids. The ends were cut back, 5 bases at V and 1 base at J, with 9 bases in the middle. Germline assignment: CDR1 LNHDA and CDR2 SQIVND (reference sequence). The CDR3 coding sequence is TGTGCCAGTAGTCCGGAGGCTGCCAAAAACATTCAGTACTTC. Its protein product is CASSPEAAKNIQYF.

The count of this clone is one. The chain joins TRBV7-6 to TRBJ2-3; TRBD2 is a possible D gene (5 bases). The CDR3 has 14 residues. The germline V gene has CDR1 SGHVS and CDR2 FNYEAQ. With 2 bases removed from V and 2 bases from J, the gap between germline ends came to 8 bases. The CDR3 DNA reads as TGTGCCAGCAGCTTACAGCGGACCACAGATACGCAGTATTTT. Encoded protein: CASSLQRTTDTQYF. The full variable domain, its missing parts supplied by reference TRBV7-6 and TRBJ2-3, is GAGVSQSPRYKVTKRGQDVALRCDPISGHVSLYWYRQALGQGPEFLTYFNYEAQQDKSGLPNDRFSAERPEGSISTLTIQRTEQRDSAMYRCASSLQRTTDTQYFGPGTRLTVL.

This clone was observed a handful of times. This chain uses TRBV27 with TRBJ2-7; 11 nucleotides line up with TRBD2. The CDR3 length is 16 residues. From germline, CDR1 is MNHEY and CDR2 SMNVEV (reference sequence). V lost 4 bases and J lost 5; bases outside the gene matches: 10. For the CDR3, the DNA is TGTGCCAGCAGTTCCTTAGCGGGAGGGCGGGGAAACGAGCAGTACTTC. Protein product: CASSSLAGGRGNEQYF.

CDR3 region: CASSYSGPSGNTIYF. CDR3 bases: TGTGCCAGCAGTTACTCGGGCCCGTCTGGAAACACCATATATTTT. The rearrangement links TRBV6-5 to TRBJ1-3; D is ambiguous. Trimming cost V 0 bases and J 1 base, with 7 bases left between them. This CDR3 is 15 amino acids long. CDR1 is MNHEY, CDR2 SVGAGI, per germline.

The J gene is TRBJ2-5, the V gene TRBV3-1 (or the pseudogene TRBV3-2); D is unclear. There are 14 residues in the CDR3. Germline-derived CDR1 and CDR2 are LGHDT and YNNKEL (reference sequence). Trimming took off 0 bases at V and 6 bases at J, with 11 bases between the two ends. CDR3 sequence reads: CASSQDALRKTQYF. CDR3 bases: TGTGCCAGCAGCCAAGACGCACTGCGGAAGACCCAGTACTTC.

The chain links TRBV14 to TRBJ1-4; a weak D match, TRBD1 (6 bases). Trimming shortened V by 1 base and J by 8 bases, and 11 bases separated the two germline ends. Germline CDR1 reads SGHDN; CDR2 reads FVKESK. This CDR3 comprises 14 residues. CDR3 nucleotides: TGTGCCAGCAGCCAAGTGGGGGCTCGGGAAAAACTGTTTTTT. Translating gives CASSQVGAREKLFF.

This clone occurred once. V usage is TRBV30 and J usage is TRBJ2-5; 7 bases align to TRBD1. Germline V CDR1 and CDR2: GTSNPN, SVGIG (reference sequence). The CDR3 is made up of 12 amino acids. CDR3: CAFGTDQETQYF. In nucleotides, the CDR3 is TGTGCTTTCGGGACAGACCAAGAGACCCAGTACTTC. Together with reference TRBV30 and TRBJ2-5, the CDR3 gives the full variable domain: SQTIHQWPATLVQPVGSPLSLECTVEGTSNPNLYWYRQAAGRGLQLLFYSVGIGQISSEVPQNLSASRPQDRQFILSSKKLLLSDSGFYLCAFGTDQETQYFGPGTRLLVL.

V gene TRBV11-2 combines with J gene TRBJ2-7, with D uncertain. Germline V gene lookup returns CDR1 SGHAT and CDR2 FQNNGV. Between the trimmed V and J ends, which lost 2 bases and 0 bases, there was a span of 11 bases. The CDR3 sequence is 15 residues long. The chain's CDR3 is CASSLRPGSSYEQYF. In DNA, the CDR3 is TGTGCCAGCAGCTTAAGACCAGGTAGCTCCTACGAGCAGTACTTC.

This sequence joins TRBV7-9 and TRBJ2-2; TRBD1 is a possible D gene (6 bases). Germline V gene lookup returns CDR1 SEHNR and CDR2 FQNEAQ (reference sequence). Trimming shortened V by 4 bases and J by 5 bases, and 8 bases separated the two germline ends. The CDR3 is 13 amino acids. The CDR3 loop is CASSYRVTGELFF. The CDR3 bases are TGTGCCAGCAGCTACAGGGTGACCGGGGAGCTGTTTTTT.

The chain links TRBV10-1 to TRBJ2-7, with D possibly being TRBD2 (5 bases). The CDR3 extends over 14 amino acids. The germline V gene has CDR1 WNHNN and CDR2 SYGVQD (reference sequence). V was trimmed by 5 bases and J by 6 bases, leaving 17 bases between them. The CDR3 nucleotides read TGCGCCAGCAGTCTTAGGAGTAGGGAGAGCGAGCAGTACTTC. Translation: CASSLRSRESEQYF.

A few counts support this clone. This sequence joins TRBV4-1 and TRBJ2-1; 14 positions match TRBD2. The germline gives CDR1 MGHRA, CDR2 YSYEKL. The length of the CDR3 is 17 residues. J gave up 3 bases and V 3 bases, and 4 bases lay outside the gene matches. For the CDR3, the DNA is TGCGCCAGCAGCCAGGGGACTAGCGGGGGAATCTACAATGAGCAGTTCTTC. It encodes CASSQGTSGGIYNEQFF.

The chain couples TRBV7-2 to TRBJ1-2; TRBD1 agrees at 8 bases. This CDR3 is built from 13 residues. The germline gives CDR1 SGHTA, CDR2 FQGNSA. V dropped 5 bases and J dropped 7; count of bases not matched to a gene: 6. The CDR3 loop is CASSLTGVPGYTF. CDR3 bases: TGTGCCAGCAGCCTGACAGGGGTGCCTGGCTACACCTTC.

The chain employs TRBV28 and TRBJ2-1; D is possibly TRBD1 (5 bases). With 9 bases removed from V and 9 bases from J, the gap between germline ends came to 12 bases. CDR1 MDHEN and CDR2 SYDVKM come from the germline V gene. The CDR3 is 11 residues long. CDR3 sequence (DNA): TGTGCCAGTCTCCAGGGATCTGAGCAGTTCTTC. Amino acids: CASLQGSEQFF.

The rearrangement joins TRBV18 to TRBJ2-1, with D hard to call. V lost 4 bases and J lost 5, with 9 bases in between. This CDR3 region has 13 residues. Germline lookup yields CDR1 KGHSH and CDR2 LQKENI. The CDR3 DNA sequence: TGTGCCAGCTCACTGTCACAGAACAATGAGCAGTTCTTC. Encoded protein: CASSLSQNNEQFF.

The DNA for the CDR3 is TGTGCCAGCAGCGCTCGGGACAGGGCATCCAATGAGCAGTTCTTC. It specifies CASSARDRASNEQFF. The J gene is TRBJ2-1, the V gene TRBV7-6, with TRBD1 matching over 9 bases. CDR1 and CDR2 from the germline V gene are SGHVS and FNYEAQ. The CDR3 is 15 amino acids. V lost 5 bases, J lost 6 bases, and 8 bases stayed unmatched.

The rearrangement joins TRBV5-1 to TRBJ2-3, with a possible D match to TRBD2 (5 bases). The CDR3 covers 14 residues. Per the germline V gene, CDR1 is SGHRS and CDR2 is YFSETQ. The ends were cut back, 2 bases at V and 1 base at J, with 8 bases in the middle. Written as DNA, the CDR3 is TGCGCCAGCAGCTTCTTGCGGGGCACAGATACGCAGTATTTT. Residues: CASSFLRGTDTQYF.

V gene TRBV3-1 (or the pseudogene TRBV3-2) combines with J gene TRBJ2-3; 7 bases fit TRBD2. The ends lost 4 bases at V and 7 bases at J; junction bases unmatched: 14. Germline CDR1 reads LGHDT; CDR2 reads YNNKEL (reference sequence). This CDR3 region has 16 residues. This CDR3 reads CASSRKAAGRQHTQYF. CDR3 sequence (DNA): TGTGCCAGCAGCCGAAAAGCAGCGGGAAGGCAGCATACGCAGTATTTT.

V usage is TRBV6-5 and J usage is TRBJ1-1, with D unresolved. V was pared by 6 bases and J by 6 bases, with 17 bases between. CDR1 is MNHEY, CDR2 SVGAGI, per germline. The length of the CDR3 is 14 residues. The CDR3 nucleotides read TGTGCCAGCAGACGACTGGCGGGCTTCGCTGAAGCTTTCTTT. Its protein product is CASRRLAGFAEAFF.

The gene calls are TRBV7-2 and TRBJ1-5, with D tentatively TRBD1 (5 bases). The CDR3 consists of 14 residues. The V end lost 3 bases, the J end lost 8 bases, and 14 bases lay between the germline ends. From germline, CDR1 is SGHTA and CDR2 FQGNSA. The CDR3 nucleotides are TGTGCCAGCAGCTTCCTCCCCAGGGAAAAGCCCCAGCATTTT. This encodes CASSFLPREKPQHF.

The chain uses TRBV5-1 and TRBJ2-1, with 11 bases aligning to TRBD2. The trim removed 4 bases at V and 5 bases at J, leaving 5 bases unmatched. The CDR3 is 15 residues long. Germline CDR1 reads SGHRS; CDR2 reads YFSETQ. CDR3 nucleotide sequence: TGCGCCAGCAGCACACTAGCGGGGGTTGACAATGAGCAGTTCTTC. Amino acid sequence: CASSTLAGVDNEQFF.